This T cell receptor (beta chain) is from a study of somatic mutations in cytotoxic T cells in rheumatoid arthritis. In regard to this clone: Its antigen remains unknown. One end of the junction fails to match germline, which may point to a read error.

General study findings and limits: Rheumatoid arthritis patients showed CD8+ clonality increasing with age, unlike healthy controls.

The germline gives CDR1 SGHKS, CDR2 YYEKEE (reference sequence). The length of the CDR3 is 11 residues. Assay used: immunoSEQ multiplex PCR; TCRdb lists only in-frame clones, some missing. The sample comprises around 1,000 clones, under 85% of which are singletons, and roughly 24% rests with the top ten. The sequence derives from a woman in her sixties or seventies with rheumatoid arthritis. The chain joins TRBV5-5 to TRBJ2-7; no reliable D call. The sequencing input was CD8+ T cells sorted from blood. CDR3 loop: CASSFSDEQYF. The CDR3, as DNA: TGTGCCAGCAGCTTCTCCGACGAGCAGTACTTC.